The 10 T cell receptor beta chains in this list originate from one sample, sequenced in a study of response to subunit inactivated influenza vaccine. TCRdb called the RT-PCR reads again in MiXCR, with one record for every CDR3 protein. Here the sample spans hundreds of thousands of distinct CDR3 sequences, over 9% being singletons. These data were also reused for a study on T cells expressing NK-cell markers. This second study says: With UMIs, 5'RACE template switching was used to make TCR beta cDNA.

The sample was PBMCs from blood, taken on the day of vaccination. Every receptor here comes from a man aged 45 to 65 who received an inactivated influenza vaccine.

This clonotype was detected a few times. The V call is TRBV5-1, the J call TRBJ2-5; no definite D call. This CDR3 has 13 residues. Trimming removed 4 bases from V and 5 bases from J, with 12 bases in between. Germline CDR1 SGHRS, CDR2 YFSETQ. The CDR3 protein is CASSPDRTETQYF. DNA for the CDR3: TGCGCCAGCAGCCCGGACCGAACGGAGACCCAGTACTTC.

The V gene is TRBV5-1, the J gene TRBJ1-2, with D tentatively TRBD1 (6 bases). With 6 bases removed from V and 4 bases from J, the gap between germline ends came to 16 bases. CDR3 length equals 14 residues. Germline V gene lookup returns CDR1 SGHRS and CDR2 YFSETQ. CDR3 sequence (DNA): TGCGCCAGCAAGCCTGAGGGACAACGCTATGGCTACACCTTC. It specifies CASKPEGQRYGYTF. Full variable domain (rest looked up from reference TRBV5-1 and TRBJ1-2): KAGVTQTPRYLIKTRGQQVTLSCSPISGHRSVSWYQQTPGQGLQFLFEYFSETQRNKGNFPGRFSGRQFSNSRSEMNVSTLELGDSALYLCASKPEGQRYGYTFGSGTRLTVV.

The rearrangement uses TRBV30 and TRBJ2-5; 9 nucleotides align to TRBD1. Germline CDR1 and CDR2: GTSNPN and SVGIG (reference sequence). Unmatched junction bases numbered 10, after V lost 7 bases and J lost 4 bases. CDR3 length equals 14 residues. The CDR3 DNA reads TGTGCCTATCAACAGGGGGCCTGGGGAGAGACCCAGTACTTC. Protein product: CAYQQGAWGETQYF.

This chain joins TRBV6-5 and TRBJ2-4; D not resolved. Germline-derived CDR1 and CDR2 are MNHEY and SVGAGI. The CDR3 sequence is 13 residues long. V gave up 4 bases and J gave up 0 bases, with 4 bases separating them. The DNA for the CDR3 is TGTGCCAGCAGTTCCATAGCCAAAAACATTCAGTACTTC. This codes for CASSSIAKNIQYF.

This clonotype has more than one count but fewer than ten. The V gene is TRBV6-1, the J gene TRBJ2-7; 8 nucleotides match TRBD1. The CDR3 sequence is 14 residues long. Germline V gene data show CDR1 as MNHNS and CDR2 as SASEGT. With V trimmed by 7 bases and J by 0 bases, 5 bases remained unmatched. The CDR3 loop is CASTIGQGSYEQYF. The CDR3 coding sequence is TGTGCCAGCACCATAGGACAGGGCTCCTACGAGCAGTACTTC.

This clonotype was detected a few times. This rearrangement joins TRBV5-1 to TRBJ2-1, with 7 positions matching TRBD2. The CDR3 extends over 16 amino acids. Germline V gene data show CDR1 as SGHRS and CDR2 as YFSETQ. The V gene end was trimmed by 0 bases and the J gene end by 2 bases; junction bases not matched to a gene: 5. The CDR3 DNA reads TGCGCCAGCAGCTTGGAGGGCGGGAGCGCCTACAATGAGCAGTTCTTC. Translating it yields CASSLEGGSAYNEQFF.

This clonotype appeared a few times. The V gene is TRBV4-2, the J gene TRBJ2-1; 8 nucleotides align to TRBD1. This CDR3 is built from 16 residues. CDR1 LGHNA and CDR2 YNFKEQ come from the germline V gene. The junction had 2 bases not matched to a gene; V was cut back by 0 bases and J by 1 base. This CDR3 reads CASSQEQGESYNEQFF. The CDR3 DNA sequence: TGTGCCAGCAGCCAAGAACAGGGGGAATCCTACAATGAGCAGTTCTTC.

This chain connects TRBV5-4 to TRBJ2-5, with 8 nucleotides matching TRBD2. This CDR3 spans 14 amino acids. Germline lookup yields CDR1 SGHNT and CDR2 YYREEE (reference sequence). V shed 4 bases and J 5 bases; nucleotides not matched to a gene: 7. The chain's CDR3 is CASSPPSGGETQYF. In DNA, the CDR3 is TGTGCCAGCAGCCCCCCCTCGGGGGGGGAGACCCAGTACTTC.

The chain is built from TRBV6-1 and TRBJ2-5; D remains unclear. CDR1 is MNHNS and CDR2 is SASEGT in the germline V gene. With 8 bases removed from V and 1 base from J, the gap between germline ends came to 11 bases. CDR3 length: 13 residues. CDR3 loop: CASGVMVQETQYF. Written as DNA, the CDR3 is TGTGCCAGCGGGGTAATGGTCCAAGAGACCCAGTACTTC.

This clonotype was seen repeatedly, ten times or more. V and J are TRBV18 and TRBJ2-3; D ambiguous. V shed 0 bases and J shed 3 bases, with 7 bases lying between them. Germline V gene sequence: CDR1 KGHSH, CDR2 LQKENI. The CDR3 totals 14 residues. The CDR3 nucleotides read TGTGCCAGCTCACCACCTATGCAGACAGATACGCAGTATTTT. It codes for CASSPPMQTDTQYF.